This TCR beta chain was sequenced during a study of response to subunit inactivated influenza vaccine. Germline values: CDR1 SGDLS, CDR2 YYNGEE. V lost 1 base to trimming and J lost 4 bases, with 11 bases between them. The CDR3 contains 14 residues. TCRdb re-derived calls from the RT-PCR reads in MiXCR, one entry per CDR3 protein. The repertoire holds 500,000 to 600,000 distinct CDR3 sequences, about 11% seen once, with more than 9.5% in the top ten. These data were also filed under a second study, of T cells expressing NK-cell markers. That report notes: The TCR beta cDNA came from 5'RACE template switching with UMIs. Underlying the TCR beta repertoires were sorted CD3+CD56+NKG2C+, CD3+CD56+NKG2C- and CD3+CD56-NKG2C+ T cells. Dominance of the CD3+CD56-NKG2C+ fraction by these clonotypes also held in several donors.

This chain joins TRBV9 and TRBJ1-1, with D hard to call. The sequence derives from a man aged 45 to 65 who received an inactivated influenza vaccine. The sample here was PBMCs from blood, taken on the day of vaccination. DNA for the CDR3: TGTGCCAGCAGCGTAACAAGGCTTGGCACTGAAGCTTTCTTT. Its protein product is CASSVTRLGTEAFF.